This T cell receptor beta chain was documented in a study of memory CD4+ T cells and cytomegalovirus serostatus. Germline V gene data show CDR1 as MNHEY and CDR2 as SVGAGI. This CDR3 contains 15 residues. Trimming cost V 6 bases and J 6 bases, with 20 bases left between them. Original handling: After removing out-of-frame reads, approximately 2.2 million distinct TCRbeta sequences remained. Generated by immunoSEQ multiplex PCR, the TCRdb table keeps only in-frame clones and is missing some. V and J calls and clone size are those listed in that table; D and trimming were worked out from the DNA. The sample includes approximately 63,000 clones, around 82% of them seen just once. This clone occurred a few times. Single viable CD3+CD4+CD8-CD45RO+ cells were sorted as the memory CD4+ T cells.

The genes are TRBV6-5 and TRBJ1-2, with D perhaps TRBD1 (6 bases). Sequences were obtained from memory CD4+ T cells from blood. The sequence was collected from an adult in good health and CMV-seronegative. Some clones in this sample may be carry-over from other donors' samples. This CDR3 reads CASRSPGGGGNGYTF. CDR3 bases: TGTGCCAGCAGGTCCCCCGGGGGCGGAGGTAATGGCTACACCTTC.